A selection of T cell receptor beta chains follows, all from one sample in a study of blood T cell repertoires in COVID-19. Libraries were prepared by immunoSEQ multiplex PCR; TCRdb keeps only in-frame clonotypes and omits some of them. The table includes about 51,000 clones, approximately 90% detected once. Material for sequencing was peripheral blood. Source of these receptors: a man in his fifties with acute or convalescent COVID-19. Both conserved end residues are part of each CDR3. The D gene is left open where the match is weak. A clone size is listed for some rows: how often the clone was seen (once, few, many), or a class if it is expanded.

CAISESTGGAGDTQYF TGTGCCATCAGTGAGTCTACCGGGGGGGCAGGAGATACGCAGTATTTT TRBJ2-3 TRBD2 NA TRBV10-3
CASSPAGGRKNEQFF TGTGCCAGCAGCCCAGCGGGGGGGCGGAAGAATGAGCAGTTCTTC TRBJ2-1 TRBD2 NA TRBV11-3
CASRLATDTQYF TGTGCCAGCAGACTCGCCACAGATACGCAGTATTTT TRBJ2-3 NA NA TRBV11-2
CASSQGQLVYGYTF TGTGCCAGCAGCCAAGGACAGCTCGTCTATGGCTACACCTTC TRBJ1-2 NA NA TRBV14
CASSSQGWRAFF TGTGCCAGCAGTTCGCAGGGTTGGCGAGCTTTCTTT TRBJ1-1 NA NA TRBV6-6
CASSLVWGQGSYEQYF TGTGCCAGCAGCTTGGTTTGGGGACAGGGGTCCTACGAGCAGTACTTC TRBJ2-7 TRBD1 NA TRBV5-6
CASSSAGGTDTQYF TGTGCCAGCAGCTCGGCGGGGGGCACAGATACGCAGTATTTT TRBJ2-3 TRBD2 NA TRBV7-2
CASSLAVIRAGLTDTQYF TGCGCCAGCAGCTTGGCCGTTATCAGAGCGGGGCTTACAGATACGCAGTATTTT TRBJ2-3 TRBD2 NA TRBV5-1
CASSTGTAGSYGYTF TGTGCCAGCAGTACCGGGACAGCAGGATCCTATGGCTACACCTTC TRBJ1-2 TRBD1 NA TRBV27
CASSLSGGRGELFF TGTGCCAGCAGCTTATCGGGGGGCCGCGGGGAGCTGTTTTTT TRBJ2-2 NA NA TRBV13
CATSRDQVQNTGELFF TGTGCCACCAGCAGAGATCAGGTACAGAACACCGGGGAGCTGTTTTTT TRBJ2-2 NA NA TRBV15
CASSARGSLNTGELFF TGTGCCAGCAGCGCCAGGGGATCCCTAAACACCGGGGAGCTGTTTTTT TRBJ2-2 NA NA TRBV9
CASSLGGRGGYGYTF TGTGCCAGCAGCTTGGGTGGCAGGGGCGGCTATGGCTACACCTTC TRBJ1-2 NA NA TRBV5-8
CASSEGLAGPQETQYF TGTGCCAGCAGTGAAGGACTAGCGGGACCCCAAGAGACCCAGTACTTC TRBJ2-5 TRBD2 NA TRBV2
CASSSLYSGNTIYF TGTGCCAGCAGCTCTTTATACTCTGGAAACACCATATATTTT TRBJ1-3 NA once TRBV11-2
CASSLTASGGYNEQFF TGTGCCAGCAGCTTAACTGCTAGCGGGGGCTACAATGAGCAGTTCTTC TRBJ2-1 TRBD2 NA TRBV7-3
CASRTGQSNTGELFF TGCGCCAGCCGGACGGGACAGTCGAACACCGGGGAGCTGTTTTTT TRBJ2-2 TRBD1 once TRBV5-1
CASRLGTPGQGGGELFF TGTGCAAGTCGCTTAGGGACCCCGGGACAGGGAGGAGGGGAGCTGTTTTTT TRBJ2-2 NA NA TRBV12-2
CASSYSPSTNEKLFF TGTGCCAGCAGTTACTCTCCGAGCACTAATGAAAAACTGTTTTTT TRBJ1-4 NA few TRBV6-5
CASSLVGAGLNEKLFF TGTGCCAGCAGCTTAGTTGGGGCAGGGCTTAATGAAAAACTGTTTTTT TRBJ1-4 NA once TRBV7-8
CATTARKTGELFF TGTGCCACCACCGCCAGGAAAACCGGGGAGCTGTTTTTT TRBJ2-2 NA NA TRBV24-1
CASSIQGSSYNEQFF TGTGCCAGTAGTATCCAGGGAAGCTCCTACAATGAGCAGTTCTTC TRBJ2-1 NA NA TRBV19
CASSLLAGGTDTQYF TGTGCCAGCAGCTTGCTAGCGGGGGGCACAGATACGCAGTATTTT TRBJ2-3 TRBD2 NA TRBV5-4
CASSYSKGGKNTEAFF TGTGCCAGCAGTTACTCGAAAGGGGGAAAAAACACTGAAGCTTTCTTT TRBJ1-1 NA NA TRBV6-5
CASSEGATDTQYF TGTGCCAGCAGTGAGGGGGCCACAGATACGCAGTATTTT TRBJ2-3 NA NA TRBV6-4
CASSSDPTGASGNTIYF TGTGCCAGCAGCTCCGACCCAACAGGGGCCTCTGGAAACACCATATATTTT TRBJ1-3 TRBD1 NA TRBV11-2
CASSQGQGRYGSPLHF TGCGCCAGCAGCCAAGGTCAGGGAAGGTACGGTTCACCCCTCCACTTT TRBJ1-6 NA NA TRBV4-1
CASSLSVAVQETQYF TGCGCCAGCAGCTTGTCGGTGGCGGTCCAAGAGACCCAGTACTTC TRBJ2-5 NA NA TRBV5-1
CASSQAYLATNTGELFF TGTGCCAGCAGCCAAGCTTATTTAGCGACGAACACCGGGGAGCTGTTTTTT TRBJ2-2 NA NA TRBV14
CASSLGQGNTEAFF TGTGCCAGCAGCCTCGGGCAGGGGAACACTGAAGCTTTCTTT TRBJ1-1 NA few TRBV2
CASSRHRETNTEAFF TGCGCCAGCAGCCGGCACAGGGAGACGAACACTGAAGCTTTCTTT TRBJ1-1 NA once TRBV4-1
CASRHTSNSGNTIYF TGTGCCAGTAGGCACACCTCGAACTCTGGAAACACCATATATTTT TRBJ1-3 NA NA TRBV19
CASSRDRETEAFF TGTGCCAGCTCCCGGGACAGGGAGACTGAAGCTTTCTTT TRBJ1-1 TRBD1 NA TRBV18
CSASRLAGGYNEQFF TGCAGTGCTAGTCGTCTAGCGGGGGGGTACAATGAGCAGTTCTTC TRBJ2-1 TRBD2 once TRBV20-1
CASSATPGTGIYGSYTF TGTGCCAGCAGCGCTACACCCGGGACAGGGATCTATGGTAGCTACACCTTC TRBJ1-2 TRBD1 NA TRBV5-6
CAKGSGLGDTGELFF TGTGCCAAGGGTAGCGGGCTAGGGGACACCGGGGAGCTGTTTTTT TRBJ2-2 TRBD2 NA TRBV7-8
CASSPTGTSGGDSTDTQYF TGTGCCAGCAGCCCGACCGGGACTAGCGGGGGGGATAGCACAGATACGCAGTATTTT TRBJ2-3 TRBD2 once TRBV11-2
CASSPGGTDTQYF TGTGCCAGCTCACCGGGAGGCACAGATACGCAGTATTTT TRBJ2-3 NA NA TRBV18
CASSPGTSVTDTQYF TGCGCCAGCAGCCCCGGGACTAGCGTCACAGATACGCAGTATTTT TRBJ2-3 TRBD2 NA TRBV5-1
CASSHGGGAFKQFF TGTGCCAGCAGCCACGGCGGGGGGGCCTTTAAGCAGTTCTTC TRBJ2-1 TRBD2 NA TRBV11-2
CASSLEGAVADTQYF TGTGCCAGCAGCTTGGAAGGGGCAGTCGCAGATACGCAGTATTTT TRBJ2-3 NA NA TRBV5-5